This is a list of T cell receptor beta chains from one sample in a study of naive and memory T cell subsets. Using its own MiXCR run on the UMI-ligation and nested PCR reads, TCRdb lists one record per CDR3 protein. The sample records roughly 91,000 distinct CDR3 sequences, around 14% being singletons. Specimen: central memory CD4+ T cells from blood. Receptor source: a human donor in good health. The CDR3 runs from the conserved cysteine through the conserved F or W. The order of the fields is V gene, clone size, J gene, D gene, CDR3 DNA, CDR3 protein. The D gene is left open where the match is weak. Some rows mark clone size as missing; the rest say once, few, many or name a class of expanded clone.

v_gene: TRBV7-2; abundance: .; j_gene: TRBJ2-3; d_gene: .; CDR3nt: TGTGCCAGCAGCCCAGACCGTAGTTCGGATACGCAGTATTTT; CDR3aa: CASSPDRSSDTQYF
v_gene: TRBV20-1; abundance: .; j_gene: TRBJ1-2; d_gene: .; CDR3nt: TGCAGTGCTAGAGACAAGGGAATTAGCGGGCGCTACACCTTC; CDR3aa: CSARDKGISGRYTF
v_gene: TRBV2; abundance: many; j_gene: TRBJ1-1; d_gene: .; CDR3nt: TGTGCCAGCAGTGTCTTGACTGAAGCTTTCTTT; CDR3aa: CASSVLTEAFF
v_gene: TRBV20-1; abundance: many; j_gene: TRBJ1-6; d_gene: TRBD1; CDR3nt: TGCAGTGCTGATTCCGACAGGGTTAATTCACCCCTCCACTTT; CDR3aa: CSADSDRVNSPLHF
v_gene: TRBV19; abundance: many; j_gene: TRBJ2-7; d_gene: TRBD1; CDR3nt: TGTGCCAGTAGTATAGAAGGGACAGGCCTAACCTACGAGCAGTACTTC; CDR3aa: CASSIEGTGLTYEQYF
v_gene: TRBV20-1; abundance: few; j_gene: TRBJ2-1; d_gene: TRBD2; CDR3nt: TGCAGTGCTGCTCCCCCGGGACTAGCAAACGGTGAGCAGTTCTTC; CDR3aa: CSAAPPGLANGEQFF
v_gene: TRBV10-3; abundance: many; j_gene: TRBJ1-5; d_gene: .; CDR3nt: TGTGCCATCAGTGAGATCGAGGGGGCCCAGCATTTT; CDR3aa: CAISEIEGAQHF
v_gene: TRBV29-1; abundance: .; j_gene: TRBJ2-3; d_gene: TRBD2; CDR3nt: TGCAGCGTTGAAGATCCCGCAGCGGGGAGGTCAGATACGCAGTATTTT; CDR3aa: CSVEDPAAGRSDTQYF
v_gene: TRBV4-1; abundance: many; j_gene: TRBJ2-3; d_gene: .; CDR3nt: TGCGCCAGCAGCAGCCGCCGGACAGTGAGCACAGATACGCAGTATTTT; CDR3aa: CASSSRRTVSTDTQYF
v_gene: TRBV7-6; abundance: .; j_gene: TRBJ2-7; d_gene: .; CDR3nt: TGTGCCAGCAGCCCCTCCACACAGGGATCCTACGAGCAGTACTTC; CDR3aa: CASSPSTQGSYEQYF
v_gene: TRBV28; abundance: many; j_gene: TRBJ2-7; d_gene: TRBD2; CDR3nt: TGTGCCAGCAGTTCCTCCGGGACTAGCGGGAGCTACGAGCAGTACTTC; CDR3aa: CASSSSGTSGSYEQYF
v_gene: TRBV12-3/TRBV12-4; abundance: few; j_gene: TRBJ1-4; d_gene: TRBD1; CDR3nt: TGTGCCAGCAGGCGGGACAGGTCGAATGAAAAACTGTTTTTT; CDR3aa: CASRRDRSNEKLFF
v_gene: TRBV12-3/TRBV12-4; abundance: many; j_gene: TRBJ1-5; d_gene: .; CDR3nt: TGTGCCAGCAGTGCGGACGTAGATCAGCCCCAGCATTTT; CDR3aa: CASSADVDQPQHF
v_gene: TRBV7-8; abundance: many; j_gene: TRBJ2-7; d_gene: TRBD2; CDR3nt: TGTGCCAGCAGCCAGCAACTAGCGGGAGGGCAACATTACTACGAGCAGTACTTC; CDR3aa: CASSQQLAGGQHYYEQYF
v_gene: TRBV30; abundance: .; j_gene: TRBJ1-1; d_gene: TRBD1; CDR3nt: TGTGCCTGGAGTAAAGGAGGGGGCGGGACTGAAGCTTTCTTT; CDR3aa: CAWSKGGGGTEAFF
v_gene: TRBV5-1; abundance: .; j_gene: TRBJ1-1; d_gene: .; CDR3nt: TGCGCCAGCACCCGAGGAGGGGGAGACACTGAAGCTTTCTTT; CDR3aa: CASTRGGGDTEAFF
v_gene: TRBV28; abundance: many; j_gene: TRBJ2-3; d_gene: .; CDR3nt: TGTGCCAGCAGTTTCCTGGGGGATCGAGCAGATACGCAGTATTTT; CDR3aa: CASSFLGDRADTQYF
v_gene: TRBV7-2; abundance: .; j_gene: TRBJ2-3; d_gene: .; CDR3nt: TGTGCCAGCAGCTTACGGGATCGCGATACGCAGTATTTT; CDR3aa: CASSLRDRDTQYF
v_gene: TRBV10-3; abundance: .; j_gene: TRBJ1-5; d_gene: .; CDR3nt: TGTGCCATCAGTAATGGACTTGAGGGGAATCAGCCCCAGCATTTT; CDR3aa: CAISNGLEGNQPQHF